The next 6 T cell receptor beta chains were all read from a single sample in a study of blood T cell repertoires in COVID-19. The data were produced by immunoSEQ multiplex PCR, yet TCRdb's version contains in-frame clones alone and is incomplete. The sample records some 300,000 clones, over 80% being singletons. Input material: peripheral blood. The receptors were sampled from a woman aged 50 to 60 with active or convalescent COVID-19.

This clone was detected a few times. V is TRBV10-1 and J is TRBJ1-1; D might be TRBD1 (6 bases). Germline CDR1 WNHNN, CDR2 SYGVQD (reference sequence). The CDR3 loop spans 14 amino acids. V dropped 4 bases and J dropped 2 bases, with 11 bases sitting between them. The CDR3 protein is CASSAGRGNTEAFF. The CDR3 nucleotides are TGCGCCAGCAGTGCTGGCAGGGGTAACACTGAAGCTTTCTTT.

A single count supports this clone. The rearrangement joins TRBV15 to TRBJ2-7, with 7 bases aligning to TRBD2. Per germline, CDR1 LNHNV and CDR2 YYDKDF (reference sequence). This CDR3 region has 15 residues. Germline trimming cut 1 base from V and 4 bases from J; bases unmatched to any gene: 7. CDR3 nucleotides: TGTGCCACCAGCAGAGGGGCGGGAGAGGCGTACGAGCAGTACTTC. Its translation: CATSRGAGEAYEQYF.

This rearrangement joins TRBV19 to TRBJ1-5; D is possibly TRBD1 (6 bases). The V gene's germline CDR1 is LNHDA and CDR2 SQIVND (reference sequence). The length of the CDR3 is 14 residues. The V and J ends lost 8 bases and 0 bases respectively, with 11 bases between them. The CDR3, as DNA: TGTGCCAGTGGAGGACAGTATAGCAATCAGCCCCAGCATTTT. It encodes CASGGQYSNQPQHF. Drawing the rest from reference TRBV19 and TRBJ1-5, the complete variable domain is DGGITQSPKYLFRKEGQNVTLSCEQNLNHDAMYWYRQDPGQGLRLIYYSQIVNDFQKGDIAEGYSVSREKKESFPLTVTSAQKNPTAFYLCASGGQYSNQPQHFGDGTRLSIL.

The genes are TRBV19 and TRBJ1-1; D possibly corresponds to TRBD1 (6 bases). CDR3 length: 15 residues. Germline CDR1 and CDR2: LNHDA and SQIVND (reference sequence). V lost 2 bases to trimming and J lost 7 bases, with 17 bases between them. The chain's CDR3 is CASSILQGMWFEAFF. Here the CDR3 DNA reads TGTGCCAGTAGTATACTACAGGGAATGTGGTTTGAAGCTTTCTTT.

The J gene is TRBJ2-5, the V gene TRBV5-6, with D unresolved. Germline CDR1 reads SGHDT; CDR2 reads YYEEEE. This CDR3 spans 14 amino acids. V gave up 4 bases and J gave up 2 bases, with 12 bases separating them. The CDR3: CASSPQDIQETQYF. For the CDR3, the DNA is TGTGCCAGCAGCCCCCAGGATATTCAAGAGACCCAGTACTTC.

The V call is TRBV2, the J call TRBJ1-1; D is perhaps TRBD1 (6 bases). Looked up from germline, CDR1 is SNHLY and CDR2 is FYNNEI. V was shortened by 7 bases and J by 0 bases, with 15 bases between the two germline ends. The CDR3 extends over 15 amino acids. The CDR3 DNA follows: TGTGCCAGCAAAGGGGGGGTATTTCTGAACACTGAAGCTTTCTTT. Translation gives CASKGGVFLNTEAFF.